This TCR beta chain was sequenced for a study of shared clonotypes between healthy human individuals. Note on this clone: What it binds is not known.

The V end lost 5 bases, the J end lost 4 bases, and 27 bases lay between the germline ends. The CDR3 sequence is 18 residues long. Germline values: CDR1 SGHAT, CDR2 FQNNGV. Profiling relied on immunoSEQ multiplex PCR, and the TCRdb table lists in-frame clones only, not all of them. The sample includes hundreds of thousands of clones, under 95% of them seen just once. Terminally differentiated effector memory CD45RA+ cells were excluded from the naive CD8 cells, which were CD45RO-negative and positively selected for CCR7. Study results and limitations: Larger estimated richness was generally seen in naive subsets than in memory subsets.

This clonotype originated in a man aged 25-45 years in good health. Material for sequencing was naive CD8+ T cells sorted from blood. The rearrangement uses TRBV11-2 and TRBJ2-7; D is perhaps TRBD1 (6 bases). This chain's CDR3 is CASSGRLQGSLHNYEQYF. The CDR3 DNA is TGTGCCAGCAGCGGAAGGCTACAGGGATCACTCCACAATTACGAGCAGTACTTC.